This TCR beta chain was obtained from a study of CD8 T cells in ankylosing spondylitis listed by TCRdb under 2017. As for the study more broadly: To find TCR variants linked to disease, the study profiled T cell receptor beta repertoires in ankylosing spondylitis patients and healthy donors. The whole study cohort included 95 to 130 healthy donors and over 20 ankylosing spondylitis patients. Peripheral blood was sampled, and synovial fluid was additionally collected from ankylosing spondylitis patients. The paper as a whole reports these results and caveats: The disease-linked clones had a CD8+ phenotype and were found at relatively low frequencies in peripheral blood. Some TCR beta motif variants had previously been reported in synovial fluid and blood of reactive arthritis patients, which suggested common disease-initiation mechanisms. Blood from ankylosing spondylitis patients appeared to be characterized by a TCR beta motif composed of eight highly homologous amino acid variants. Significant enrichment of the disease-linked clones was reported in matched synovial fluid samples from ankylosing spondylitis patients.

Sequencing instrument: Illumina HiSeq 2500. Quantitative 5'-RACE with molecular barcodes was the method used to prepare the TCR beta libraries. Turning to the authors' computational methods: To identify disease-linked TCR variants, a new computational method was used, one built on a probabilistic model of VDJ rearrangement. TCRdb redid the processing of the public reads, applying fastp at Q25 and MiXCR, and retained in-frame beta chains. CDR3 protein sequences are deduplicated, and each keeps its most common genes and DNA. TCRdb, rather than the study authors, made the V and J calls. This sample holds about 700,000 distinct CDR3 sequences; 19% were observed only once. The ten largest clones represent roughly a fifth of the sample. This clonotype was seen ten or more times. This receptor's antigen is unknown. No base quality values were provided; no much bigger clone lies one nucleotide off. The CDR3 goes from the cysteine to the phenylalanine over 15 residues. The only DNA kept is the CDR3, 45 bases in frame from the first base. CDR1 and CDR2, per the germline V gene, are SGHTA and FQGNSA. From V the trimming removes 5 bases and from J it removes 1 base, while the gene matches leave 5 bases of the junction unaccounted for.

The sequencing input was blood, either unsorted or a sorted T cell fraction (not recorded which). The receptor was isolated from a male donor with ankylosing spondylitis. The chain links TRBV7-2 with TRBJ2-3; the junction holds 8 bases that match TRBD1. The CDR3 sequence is CASSATGVGTDTQYF. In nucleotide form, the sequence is TGTGCCAGCAGCGCGACAGGGGTGGGCACAGATACGCAGTATTTT. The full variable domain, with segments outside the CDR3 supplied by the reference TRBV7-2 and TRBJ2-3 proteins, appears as GAGVSQSPSNKVTEKGKDVELRCDPISGHTALYWYRQSLGQGLEFLIYFQGNSAPDKSGLPSDRFSAERTGGSVSTLTIQRTQQEDSAVYLCASSATGVGTDTQYFGPGTRLTVL.